Each of the 10 T cell receptor beta chains below was sequenced from the same sample in a study of blood T cell repertoires in COVID-19. TCRdb's table, derived via immunoSEQ multiplex PCR, lists solely in-frame clones and lacks some. The sample shows a few hundred thousand clones, 80% of them seen only once. Sequenced sample: PBMCs or T cells enriched from blood (not recorded which). These receptor sequences come from a woman aged 40 to 49 with acute COVID-19.

This clone showed up just a few times. The rearrangement uses TRBV3-1 (or the pseudogene TRBV3-2) and TRBJ1-2; D is undetermined. This CDR3 region has 16 residues. Germline V CDR1 and CDR2: LGHDT, YNNKEL (reference sequence). Deletions cut 4 bases from V and 8 bases from J, with 23 bases between. The CDR3 region is CASSPLVEAGPRGYTF. CDR3 DNA: TGTGCCAGCAGCCCTCTCGTGGAGGCTGGACCGCGAGGCTACACCTTC.

The sample holds one count of this clone. The genes are TRBV20-1 and TRBJ1-5; D is uncertain. The germline gives CDR1 DFQATT, CDR2 SNEGSKA (reference sequence). The CDR3 runs 13 residues. Trimming removed 3 bases at V and 4 bases at J, with 10 bases between. CDR3 in amino acids: CSASRSQNQPQHF. DNA for the CDR3: TGCAGTGCTAGTCGGTCTCAAAATCAGCCCCAGCATTTT.

The chain has TRBV7-9 and TRBJ1-3; 8 bases map to TRBD1. V lost 8 bases, J lost 0 bases, and 6 bases stayed unmatched. The CDR3 length is 15 residues. Germline V gene sequence: CDR1 SEHNR, CDR2 FQNEAQ (reference sequence). The CDR3 spells CASGQGRVSGNTIYF. CDR3 bases: TGTGCCAGCGGACAGGGCCGGGTCTCTGGAAACACCATATATTTT.

This clone was recorded only once. The chain recombines TRBV4-2 with TRBJ1-6, with D possibly being TRBD1 (6 bases). Trimming took off 0 bases at V and 9 bases at J, with 12 bases between the two ends. CDR3 length: 15 residues. The germline CDR1 and CDR2 sequences are LGHNA and YNFKEQ. As DNA, the CDR3 is TGTGCCAGCAGCCAAGAAGAGGGGGTGGCTTCACCCCTCCACTTT. Amino acid sequence: CASSQEEGVASPLHF.

The chain employs TRBV5-4 and TRBJ2-2, with D hard to call. V shed 1 base and J shed 6 bases, with 7 bases lying between them. The CDR3 has 13 amino acids. CDR1 is SGHNT and CDR2 is YYREEE in the germline V gene (reference sequence). The CDR3 region has the DNA TGTGCCAGCAGCTTGCAGGCGTCCGGGGAGCTGTTTTTT. It specifies CASSLQASGELFF.

The chain joins TRBV19 to TRBJ2-5, with D unclear. CDR1 LNHDA and CDR2 SQIVND come from the germline V gene (reference sequence). The CDR3 covers 13 residues. The ends were cut back, 5 bases at V and 2 bases at J, with 9 bases in the middle. CDR3 DNA: TGTGCCAGTAGTCTGCAGTCTCAAGAGACCCAGTACTTC. This gives the protein CASSLQSQETQYF.

The rearrangement uses TRBV24-1 and TRBJ2-1, with TRBD2 matching 7 bases. The CDR3 has 15 residues. Germline V gives CDR1 KGHDR, CDR2 SFDVKD. V lost 8 bases and J lost 0; bases outside the gene matches: 6. CDR3 amino acids: CATTSGASSYNEQFF. The CDR3 DNA follows: TGTGCCACCACGAGCGGGGCTAGCTCCTACAATGAGCAGTTCTTC.

This chain joins TRBV2 and TRBJ1-2; D perhaps matches TRBD1 (5 bases). Trimming shortened V by 6 bases and J by 7 bases, and 12 bases separated the two germline ends. This CDR3 is 12 amino acids long. In germline, CDR1 is SNHLY, CDR2 FYNNEI. The CDR3 loop reads CASSRGVGGYTF. The CDR3 region has the DNA TGTGCCAGCAGCCGGGGGGTCGGTGGCTACACCTTC.

The chain carries TRBV7-9 and TRBJ1-2; TRBD1 is a possible D gene (6 bases). In germline, CDR1 is SEHNR, CDR2 FQNEAQ (reference sequence). Deletions cut 5 bases from V and 8 bases from J, with 18 bases between. The CDR3 length is 14 residues. CDR3: CASSPAGGLGGYTF. The CDR3 bases are TGTGCCAGCAGCCCCGCCGGGGGGCTGGGAGGCTACACCTTC.

This clone turned up a few times. The rearrangement links TRBV5-8 to TRBJ2-5, with 8 bases identical to TRBD1. The CDR3 runs 14 residues. CDR1 is SGHTS and CDR2 is YDEGEE in the germline V gene. After removal of 4 bases from V and 1 base from J, the junction contained 3 bases not matched to a gene. CDR3 coding DNA: TGTGCCAGCAGCCCGGGACAGGCCCAAGAGACCCAGTACTTC. It is translated as CASSPGQAQETQYF.